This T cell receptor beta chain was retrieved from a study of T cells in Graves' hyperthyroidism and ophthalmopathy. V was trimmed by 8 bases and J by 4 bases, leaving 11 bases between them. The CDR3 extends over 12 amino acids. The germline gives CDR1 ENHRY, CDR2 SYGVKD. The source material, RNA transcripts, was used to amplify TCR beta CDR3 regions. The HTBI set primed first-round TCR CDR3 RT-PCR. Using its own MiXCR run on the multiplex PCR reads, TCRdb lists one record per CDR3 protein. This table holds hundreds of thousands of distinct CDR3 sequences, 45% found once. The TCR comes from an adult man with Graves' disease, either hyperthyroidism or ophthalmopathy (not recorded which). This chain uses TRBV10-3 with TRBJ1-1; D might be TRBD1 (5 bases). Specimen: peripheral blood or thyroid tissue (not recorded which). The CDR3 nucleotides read TGTGCCATCGGTGGTCAGGGCACTGAAGCTTTCTTT. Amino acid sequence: CAIGGQGTEAFF.